Detailed here is one T cell receptor (beta chain). Its antigen is not identified. The Oncomine TCR Beta short-read assay sequenced DNA from cultured CD4+ T cells. TCRdb passed the PCR reads through MiXCR, listing each CDR3 protein once. There are tens of thousands of distinct CDR3 sequences in the sample; 41% occur only once, and about 5.2% lies in the top ten. The sample is drawn from a study of vaccination and CD4 T cells after COVID-19. Per the germline V gene, CDR1 is DFQATT and CDR2 is SNEGSKA (reference sequence). The CDR3 contains 13 residues. V shed 6 bases and J 4 bases; nucleotides not matched to a gene: 6. Documented time point: late sampling 161 to 241 days after vaccination in a few convalescent patients. Documented treatment: roughly 10-day PBMC culture with coronavirus spike peptide pools or control peptides (ViraFEST assay).

The TCR sequence derives from a human donor who had recovered from COVID-19. The material sequenced was CD4+ T cells from blood, cultured in vitro, taken about 7 months after SARS-CoV-2 vaccination. The chain employs TRBV20-1 and TRBJ2-3, with TRBD2 matching over 8 bases. The CDR3 sequence is CSARPGLADTQYF. CDR3 coding DNA: TGCAGTGCCCGACCGGGACTAGCAGATACGCAGTATTTT.